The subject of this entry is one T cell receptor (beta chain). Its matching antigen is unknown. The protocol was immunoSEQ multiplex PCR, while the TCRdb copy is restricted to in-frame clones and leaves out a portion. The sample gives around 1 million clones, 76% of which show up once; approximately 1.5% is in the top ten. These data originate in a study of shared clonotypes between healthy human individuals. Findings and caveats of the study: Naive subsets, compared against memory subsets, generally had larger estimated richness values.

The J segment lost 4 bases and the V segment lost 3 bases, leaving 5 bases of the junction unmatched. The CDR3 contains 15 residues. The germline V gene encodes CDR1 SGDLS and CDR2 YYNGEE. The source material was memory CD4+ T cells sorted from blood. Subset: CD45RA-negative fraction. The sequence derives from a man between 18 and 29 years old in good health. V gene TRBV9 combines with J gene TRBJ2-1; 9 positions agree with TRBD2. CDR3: CASSGGTSRYNEQFF. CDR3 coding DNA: TGTGCCAGCAGCGGAGGGACTAGCAGATACAATGAGCAGTTCTTC.